This entry concerns a single T cell receptor beta chain. Its antigen is unidentified. The CDR3 consists of 14 residues. Germline lookup yields CDR1 MRHNA and CDR2 SNTAGT. V dropped 9 bases and J dropped 0; count of bases not matched to a gene: 8. Per sorted-subset replicate PCR, input was approximately 200 ng DNA, representing tens of thousands of T cell genomes. The assay was immunoSEQ multiplex PCR, and TCRdb's table has in-frame clones only and misses some. The sample yields under 1,100,000 clones, more than 60% seen once. This record belongs to a study of shared clonotypes between healthy human individuals. Study information: Donors had three CD4 naive, three CD4 memory, two CD8 naive and one CD8 memory plate apiece. Points from the study as a whole: Naive CD4 clonotypes were shared across a handful of donors at roughly 5%.

Sequences were obtained from memory CD4+ T cells sorted from blood. Subset indicated: CD45RA-negative fraction. The origin of this receptor is a man aged 18 to 29 in good health. V and J are TRBV6-4 and TRBJ2-7; 7 bases line up with TRBD2. CDR3 in amino acids: CASPRDYSSYEQYF. The CDR3 DNA reads TGTGCCAGTCCCCGGGACTATAGCTCCTACGAGCAGTACTTC.